The 21 T cell receptor beta chains below come from one sample, sequenced in a study of patients and donors after allogeneic stem cell transplantation. TCRdb recomputed calls from the RT-PCR reads with MiXCR, one row per CDR3 protein. The sample lists approximately 430,000 distinct CDR3 sequences, 15% to 20% occurring once. Sequencing used blood, either unsorted or a sorted T cell fraction (not recorded which). The receptors stem from a human donor who was either an allogeneic HSCT recipient or a stem cell or donor lymphocyte infusion donor (not recorded which). It is not recorded whose cells these are; they may come from a transplant donor.

The J gene is TRBJ2-1, the V gene TRBV12-3 or TRBV12-4; unclear D gene. The CDR3 totals 12 residues. Trimming removed 7 bases at V and 0 bases at J, with 4 bases between. The CDR3 DNA reads TGTGCCAGCACCCTCTCCTACAATGAGCAGTTCTTC. It specifies CASTLSYNEQFF.

J is TRBJ2-7 and V is TRBV27; D call uncertain. V lost 11 bases and J 7 bases, leaving 21 bases between the germline ends. This CDR3 contains 13 residues. Germline V lookup: CDR1 MNHEY, CDR2 SMNVEV (reference sequence). The CDR3, as DNA: TGTGCCTCCGGTACCCCCCGAAATTGGGAGCAGTACTTC. The encoded protein is CASGTPRNWEQYF.

The genes are TRBV20-1 and TRBJ1-1; 7 bases line up with TRBD1. In germline, CDR1 is DFQATT, CDR2 SNEGSKA (reference sequence). This CDR3 contains 15 residues. With V trimmed by 1 base and J by 4 bases, 9 bases remained unmatched. The CDR3 nucleotides are TGCAGTGCTAGAGCAGTACAGGGGCTGAGCACTGAAGCTTTCTTT. This gives the protein CSARAVQGLSTEAFF.

J is TRBJ1-5 and V is TRBV20-1; 10 positions match TRBD1. The CDR3 runs to 15 residues. The ends lost 2 bases at V and 2 bases at J; junction bases unmatched: 3. Germline V lookup: CDR1 DFQATT, CDR2 SNEGSKA (reference sequence). The CDR3 region is CSARPGTGGNQPQHF. In DNA, the CDR3 is TGCAGTGCTAGACCCGGGACAGGGGGCAATCAGCCCCAGCATTTT.

This clonotype has more than one count but fewer than ten. This chain connects TRBV20-1 to TRBJ2-1; D not resolved. The CDR3 sequence is 14 residues long. Germline-derived CDR1 and CDR2 are DFQATT and SNEGSKA (reference sequence). The ends were cut back, 5 bases at V and 0 bases at J, with 11 bases in the middle. The CDR3 DNA reads TGCAGTGCTCTTCGGTGGAGCTCCTACAATGAGCAGTTCTTC. Amino acids: CSALRWSSYNEQFF.

This chain uses TRBV20-1 with TRBJ2-7; D gene unclear. The CDR3 sequence is 13 residues long. V lost 2 bases to trimming and J lost 3 bases, with 11 bases between them. Germline CDR1 reads DFQATT; CDR2 reads SNEGSKA (reference sequence). Here the CDR3 DNA reads TGCAGTGCTAGACAGGTGGTGCTCTACGAGCAGTACTTC. It is translated as CSARQVVLYEQYF.

The V gene is TRBV10-3, the J gene TRBJ2-2, with D unresolved. This CDR3 is 13 amino acids long. Trimming left V 6 bases short and J 2 bases short, with 7 bases between. CDR1 is ENHRY and CDR2 is SYGVKD in the germline V gene. Written as DNA, the CDR3 is TGTGCCATCAGGGTCCTCAACACCGGGGAGCTGTTTTTT. Translation gives CAIRVLNTGELFF.

The chain joins TRBV4-3 to TRBJ1-1; no clear D. V was pared by 0 bases and J by 1 base, with 9 bases between. The CDR3 runs 15 residues. Germline V gives CDR1 LGHNA, CDR2 YSLEER. DNA for the CDR3: TGCGCCAGCAGCCAAGACTTGTCGGAGAACACTGAAGCTTTCTTT. Its protein product is CASSQDLSENTEAFF.

A few counts support this clonotype. V and J are TRBV2 and TRBJ2-1, with 10 bases lining up with TRBD2. The germline V gene has CDR1 SNHLY and CDR2 FYNNEI. Germline trimming cut 3 bases from V and 7 bases from J; bases unmatched to any gene: 6. CDR3 length: 15 amino acids. The CDR3 DNA reads TGTGCCAGCAGTGAGAAGCGGGGGGGCGGGAATGAGCAGTTCTTC. Its protein is CASSEKRGGGNEQFF.

This clonotype occurred a few times. V usage is TRBV3-1 and J usage is TRBJ2-7, with 7 nucleotides matching TRBD1. The length of the CDR3 is 13 residues. Unmatched junction bases numbered 4, after V lost 4 bases and J lost 4 bases. Germline V gene lookup returns CDR1 LGHDT and CDR2 YNNKEL (reference sequence). In DNA, the CDR3 is TGTGCCAGCAGCCCGACAGGGTTATACGAGCAGTACTTC. Its protein is CASSPTGLYEQYF.

The rearrangement uses TRBV3-1 and TRBJ2-1; 7 nucleotides line up with TRBD2. After removal of 5 bases from V and 3 bases from J, the junction contained 4 bases not matched to a gene. CDR3 length: 14 residues. Germline values: CDR1 LGHDT, CDR2 YNNKEL (reference sequence). This CDR3 is CASSELAVYNEQFF. CDR3 bases: TGTGCCAGCAGCGAGCTAGCGGTCTACAATGAGCAGTTCTTC.

This clonotype was observed many times. The chain combines TRBV6-5 with TRBJ2-3; D may be TRBD2 (7 bases). V was pared by 0 bases and J by 7 bases, with 14 bases between. Germline CDR1 is MNHEY and CDR2 is SVGAGI. The CDR3 contains 15 residues. CDR3 in DNA: TGTGCCAGCAGTTACTCGACGGGGGGCAAATATACGCAGTATTTT. It yields the protein CASSYSTGGKYTQYF.

This clonotype was recorded a few times. The V gene is TRBV12-3 or TRBV12-4, the J gene TRBJ2-3, with D perhaps TRBD2 (7 bases). Trimming pared 1 base from V and 3 bases from J, leaving 11 bases between. The CDR3 runs to 15 residues. CDR3 sequence reads: CASSLVGGETDTQYF. Here the CDR3 DNA reads TGTGCCAGCAGTTTAGTAGGGGGGGAGACAGATACGCAGTATTTT.

This clonotype came up a few times. The chain recombines TRBV7-2 with TRBJ2-7, with D possibly TRBD2 on 6 matching bases. The CDR3 is 14 amino acids. V was clipped by 3 bases and J by 3 bases, with 12 bases between them. Germline CDR1 is SGHTA and CDR2 is FQGNSA. The CDR3 is CASSFQTGVYEQYF. DNA for the CDR3: TGTGCCAGCAGCTTTCAAACGGGGGTCTACGAGCAGTACTTC.

This rearrangement joins TRBV6-5 to TRBJ2-1; D tentatively reads TRBD1 or TRBD2 (5 bases each). CDR3 size: 11 residues. Germline V lookup: CDR1 MNHEY, CDR2 SVGAGI. This CDR3 is CEVSGANEQFF. In nucleotides, the CDR3 is TGTGAGGTCTCCGGGGCCAATGAGCAGTTCTTC.

This clonotype was observed a few times. The rearrangement links TRBV12-3 or TRBV12-4 to TRBJ2-1; tentative D call: TRBD2 (5 bases). This CDR3 comprises 11 residues. The V gene lost 6 bases and the J gene lost 12 bases, with 12 bases spanning the gap. CDR3 in amino acids: CASSQRGRQFF. DNA of the CDR3: TGTGCCAGCAGCCAACGAGGGAGGCAGTTCTTC.

This clonotype was recorded a few times. V gene TRBV18 combines with J gene TRBJ1-5; 7 bases line up with TRBD1. This CDR3 region has 13 residues. Trimming at V came to 3 bases and at J to 12 bases, leaving 8 bases not matched to a gene. CDR1 and CDR2 (germline): KGHSH, LQKENI. CDR3: CASSPDRVGDQHF. In DNA, the CDR3 is TGTGCCAGCTCACCCGACAGGGTGGGGGACCAGCATTTT.

This clonotype was seen ten or more times. The chain couples TRBV12-3 or TRBV12-4 to TRBJ2-3; no clear D gene. The V end was cut by 6 bases, the J end by 1 base, with 8 bases between. CDR3 size: 13 residues. The CDR3 sequence is CASRLSGTDTQYF. CDR3 sequence (DNA): TGTGCCAGCAGACTGAGCGGCACAGATACGCAGTATTTT.

The rearrangement uses TRBV7-8 and TRBJ2-1; 9 bases are shared with TRBD1. The CDR3 runs 16 residues. The V gene's germline CDR1 is SGHVS and CDR2 FQNEAQ. Unmatched junction bases numbered 10, after V lost 5 bases and J lost 5 bases. The CDR3 sequence: CASSPGTGSYNNEQFF. In DNA form, the CDR3 reads TGTGCCAGCAGCCCCGGGACAGGGAGTTATAACAATGAGCAGTTCTTC. Together with reference TRBV7-8 and TRBJ2-1, the CDR3 gives the full variable domain: GAGVSQSPRYKVAKRGQDVALRCDPISGHVSLFWYQQALGQGPEFLTYFQNEAQLDKSGLPSDRFFAERPEGSVSTLKIQRTQQEDSAVYLCASSPGTGSYNNEQFFGPGTRLTVL.

This clonotype has a handful of counts. The chain couples TRBV12-3 or TRBV12-4 to TRBJ2-7; D is uncertain. V shed 8 bases and J shed 4 bases, with 18 bases lying between them. This CDR3 is built from 14 residues. DNA for the CDR3: TGTGCCAGCCTATCCTCGGAACCTCCTTACGAGCAGTACTTC. Translation: CASLSSEPPYEQYF.

This clonotype was counted a few times. One junction end does not reproduce the germline sequence, and a read error may be involved. The rearrangement joins TRBV20-1 to TRBJ1-1, with D unclear. Looked up from germline, CDR1 is DFQATT and CDR2 is SNEGSKA (reference sequence). The CDR3 extends over 14 amino acids. The DNA for the CDR3 is TGCAGTGCTAGAGTAGGAGGGAGAGTGACTGAAGATTTCTTT. This sequence encodes CSARVGGRVTEDFF.